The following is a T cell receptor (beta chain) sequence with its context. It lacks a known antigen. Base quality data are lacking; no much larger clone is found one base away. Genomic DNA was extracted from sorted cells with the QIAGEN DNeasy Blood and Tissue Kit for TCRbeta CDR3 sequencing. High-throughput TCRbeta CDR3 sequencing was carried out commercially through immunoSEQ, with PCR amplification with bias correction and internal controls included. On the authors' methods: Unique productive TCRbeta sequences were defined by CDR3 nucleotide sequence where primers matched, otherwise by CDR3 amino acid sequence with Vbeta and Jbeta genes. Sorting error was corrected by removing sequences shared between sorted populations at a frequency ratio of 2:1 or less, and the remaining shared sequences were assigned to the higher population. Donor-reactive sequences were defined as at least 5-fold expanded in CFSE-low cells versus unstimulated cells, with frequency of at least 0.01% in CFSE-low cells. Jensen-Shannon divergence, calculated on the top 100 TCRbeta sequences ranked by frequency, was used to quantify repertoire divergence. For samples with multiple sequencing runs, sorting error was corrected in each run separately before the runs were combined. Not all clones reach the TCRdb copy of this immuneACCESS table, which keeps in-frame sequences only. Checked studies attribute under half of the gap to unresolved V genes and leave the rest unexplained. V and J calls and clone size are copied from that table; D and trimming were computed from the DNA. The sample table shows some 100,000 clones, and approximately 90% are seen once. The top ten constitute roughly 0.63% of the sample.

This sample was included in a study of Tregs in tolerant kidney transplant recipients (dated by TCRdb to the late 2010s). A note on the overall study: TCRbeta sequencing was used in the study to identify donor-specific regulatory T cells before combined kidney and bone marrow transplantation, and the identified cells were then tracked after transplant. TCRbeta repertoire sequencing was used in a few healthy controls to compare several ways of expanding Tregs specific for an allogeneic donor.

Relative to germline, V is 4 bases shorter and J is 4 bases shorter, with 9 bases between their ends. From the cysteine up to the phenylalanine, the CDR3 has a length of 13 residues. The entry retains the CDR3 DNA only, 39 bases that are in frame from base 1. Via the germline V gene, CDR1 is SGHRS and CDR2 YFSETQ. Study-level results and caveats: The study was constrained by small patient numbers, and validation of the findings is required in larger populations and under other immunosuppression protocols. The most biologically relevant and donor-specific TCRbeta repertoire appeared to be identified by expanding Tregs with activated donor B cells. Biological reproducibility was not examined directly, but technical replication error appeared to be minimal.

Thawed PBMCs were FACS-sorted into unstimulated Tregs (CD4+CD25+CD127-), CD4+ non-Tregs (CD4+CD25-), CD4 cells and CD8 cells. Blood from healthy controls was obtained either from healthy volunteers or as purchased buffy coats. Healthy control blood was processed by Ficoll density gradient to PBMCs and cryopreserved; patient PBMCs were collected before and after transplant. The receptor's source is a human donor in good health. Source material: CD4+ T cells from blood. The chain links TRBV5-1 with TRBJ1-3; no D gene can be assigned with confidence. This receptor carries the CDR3 CASSEGNGNTIYF. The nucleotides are TGCGCCAGCAGCGAAGGGAACGGAAACACCATATATTTT.